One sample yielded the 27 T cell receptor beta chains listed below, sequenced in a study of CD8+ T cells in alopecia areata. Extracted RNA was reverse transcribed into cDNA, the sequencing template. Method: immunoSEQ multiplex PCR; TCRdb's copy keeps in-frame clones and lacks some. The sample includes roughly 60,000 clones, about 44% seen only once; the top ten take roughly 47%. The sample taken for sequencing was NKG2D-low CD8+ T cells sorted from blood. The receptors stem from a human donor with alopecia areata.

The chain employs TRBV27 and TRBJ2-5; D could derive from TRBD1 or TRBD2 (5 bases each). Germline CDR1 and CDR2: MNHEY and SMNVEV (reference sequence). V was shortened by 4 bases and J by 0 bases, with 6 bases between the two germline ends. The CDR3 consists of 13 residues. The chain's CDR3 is CASSWGYQETQYF. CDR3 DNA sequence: TGTGCCAGCAGTTGGGGGTACCAAGAGACCCAGTACTTC.

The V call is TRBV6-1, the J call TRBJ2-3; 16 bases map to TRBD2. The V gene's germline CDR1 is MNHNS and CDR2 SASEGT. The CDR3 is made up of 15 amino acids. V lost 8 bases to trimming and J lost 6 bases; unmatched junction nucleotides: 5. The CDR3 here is CASGGLAGGPDTQYF. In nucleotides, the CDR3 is TGTGCCAGCGGGGGACTAGCGGGAGGGCCGGATACGCAGTATTTT.

The CDR3: CASSLAVLPGETQYF. As DNA, the CDR3 is TGTGCCAGCAGCTTAGCGGTGCTTCCCGGGGAGACCCAGTACTTC. The chain employs TRBV7-8 and TRBJ2-5; no reliable D call. The CDR3 is 15 amino acids. V was shortened by 0 bases and J by 5 bases, with 13 bases between the two germline ends. Germline CDR1 and CDR2: SGHVS and FQNEAQ. The whole variable domain, remainder taken from reference TRBV7-8 and TRBJ2-5, is GAGVSQSPRYKVAKRGQDVALRCDPISGHVSLFWYQQALGQGPEFLTYFQNEAQLDKSGLPSDRFFAERPEGSVSTLKIQRTQQEDSAVYLCASSLAVLPGETQYFGPGTRLLVL.

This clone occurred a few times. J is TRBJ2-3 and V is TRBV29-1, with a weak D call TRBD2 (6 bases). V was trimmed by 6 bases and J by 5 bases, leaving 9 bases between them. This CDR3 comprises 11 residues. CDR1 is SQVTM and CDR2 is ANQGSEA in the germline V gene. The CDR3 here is CSVAGGDTQYF. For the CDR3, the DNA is TGCAGCGTAGCCGGGGGAGATACGCAGTATTTT.

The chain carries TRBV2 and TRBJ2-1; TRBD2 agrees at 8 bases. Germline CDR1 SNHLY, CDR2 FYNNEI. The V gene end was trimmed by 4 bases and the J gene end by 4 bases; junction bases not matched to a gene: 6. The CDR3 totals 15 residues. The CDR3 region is CASSAKSGGYNEQFF. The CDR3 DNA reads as TGTGCCAGCAGTGCAAAAAGCGGGGGTTACAATGAGCAGTTCTTC.

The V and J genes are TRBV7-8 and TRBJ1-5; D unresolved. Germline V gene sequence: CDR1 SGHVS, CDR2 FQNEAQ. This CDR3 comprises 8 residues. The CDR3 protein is CNVQPQHF. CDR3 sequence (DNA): TGTAATGTACAGCCCCAGCATTTT.

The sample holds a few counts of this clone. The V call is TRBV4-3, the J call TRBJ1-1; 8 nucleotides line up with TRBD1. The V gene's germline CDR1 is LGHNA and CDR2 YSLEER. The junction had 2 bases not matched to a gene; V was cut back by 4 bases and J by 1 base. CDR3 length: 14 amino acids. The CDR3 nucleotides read TGCGCCAGCAGCCTCGACAGGGGGAACACTGAAGCTTTCTTT. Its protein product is CASSLDRGNTEAFF.

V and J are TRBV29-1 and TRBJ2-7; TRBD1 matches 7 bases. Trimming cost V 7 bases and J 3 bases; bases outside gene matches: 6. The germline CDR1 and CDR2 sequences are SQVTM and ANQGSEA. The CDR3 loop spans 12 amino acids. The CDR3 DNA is TGCAGCGCTCGACAGGGAAGCTACGAGCAGTACTTC. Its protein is CSARQGSYEQYF.

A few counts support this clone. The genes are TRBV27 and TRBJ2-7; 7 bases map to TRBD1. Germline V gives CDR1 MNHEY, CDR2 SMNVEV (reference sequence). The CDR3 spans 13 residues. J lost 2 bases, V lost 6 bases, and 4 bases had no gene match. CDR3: CASSRGTAYEQYF. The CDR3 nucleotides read TGTGCCAGCAGCCGTGGGACAGCCTACGAGCAGTACTTC.

The CDR3, as DNA: TGCGCCAGCAGCTTGGGAGGACCTAGCTCCTACAATGAGCAGTTCTTC. Its protein is CASSLGGPSSYNEQFF. The chain links TRBV5-1 to TRBJ2-1, with unresolved D. Germline CDR1 reads SGHRS; CDR2 reads YFSETQ. V was clipped by 0 bases and J by 0 bases, with 10 bases between them. The CDR3 has 16 residues. Full variable domain (outside the CDR3, taken from reference TRBV5-1 and TRBJ2-1): KAGVTQTPRYLIKTRGQQVTLSCSPISGHRSVSWYQQTPGQGLQFLFEYFSETQRNKGNFPGRFSGRQFSNSRSEMNVSTLELGDSALYLCASSLGGPSSYNEQFFGPGTRLTVL.

For the CDR3, the DNA is TGTGCCAGCAGTCCTCGAATAGCGGGAGTTATGTTCTTC. Translation: CASSPRIAGVMFF. The chain combines TRBV28 with TRBJ2-1, with 9 bases that match TRBD2. The CDR3 runs 13 residues. Germline V gene lookup returns CDR1 MDHEN and CDR2 SYDVKM. V dropped 5 bases and J dropped 15; count of bases not matched to a gene: 11.

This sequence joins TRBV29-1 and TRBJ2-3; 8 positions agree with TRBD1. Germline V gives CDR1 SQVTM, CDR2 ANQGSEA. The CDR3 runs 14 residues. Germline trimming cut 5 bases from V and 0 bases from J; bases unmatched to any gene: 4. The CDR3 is CSVPTGDSTDTQYF. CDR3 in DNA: TGCAGCGTTCCGACAGGGGATAGCACAGATACGCAGTATTTT.

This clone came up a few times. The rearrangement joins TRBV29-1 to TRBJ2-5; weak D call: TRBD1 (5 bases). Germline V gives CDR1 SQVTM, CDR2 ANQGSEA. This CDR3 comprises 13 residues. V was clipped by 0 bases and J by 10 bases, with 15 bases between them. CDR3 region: CSVEDGAPPDQYF. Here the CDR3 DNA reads TGCAGCGTTGAAGATGGGGCCCCGCCTGACCAGTACTTC. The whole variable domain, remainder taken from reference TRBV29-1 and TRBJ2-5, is SAVISQKPSRDICQRGTSLTIQCQVDSQVTMMFWYRQQPGQSLTLIATANQGSEATYESGFVIDKFPISRPNLTFSTLTVSNMSPEDSSIYLCSVEDGAPPDQYFGPGTRLLVL.

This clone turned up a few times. The CDR3 nucleotides read TGTGCCAGCAGCGTGACTAGCGGGAGCGTGAGGGATACGCAGTATTTT. Protein sequence: CASSVTSGSVRDTQYF. The chain carries TRBV7-9 and TRBJ2-3; TRBD2 aligns across 12 bases. With V trimmed by 5 bases and J by 6 bases, 9 bases remained unmatched. The CDR3 is made up of 16 amino acids. Germline CDR1 is SEHNR and CDR2 is FQNEAQ (reference sequence).

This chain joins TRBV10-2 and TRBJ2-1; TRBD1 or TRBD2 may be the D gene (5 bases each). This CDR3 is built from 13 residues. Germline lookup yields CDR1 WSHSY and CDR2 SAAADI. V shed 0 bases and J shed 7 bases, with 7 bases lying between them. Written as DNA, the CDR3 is TGCGCCAGCAGTGAGTCCGAGGGGAATGAGCAGTTCTTC. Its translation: CASSESEGNEQFF.

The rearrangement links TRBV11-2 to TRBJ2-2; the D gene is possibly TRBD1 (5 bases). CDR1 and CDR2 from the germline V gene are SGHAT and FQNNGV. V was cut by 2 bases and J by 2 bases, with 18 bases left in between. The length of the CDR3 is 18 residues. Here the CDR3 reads CASSLPNDRLVNTGELFF. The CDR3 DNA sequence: TGTGCCAGCAGCTTACCAAATGACAGACTCGTTAACACCGGGGAGCTGTTTTTT.

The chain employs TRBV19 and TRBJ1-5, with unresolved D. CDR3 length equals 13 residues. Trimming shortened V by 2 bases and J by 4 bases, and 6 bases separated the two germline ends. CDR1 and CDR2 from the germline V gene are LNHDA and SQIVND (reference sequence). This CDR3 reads CASSISPNQPQHF. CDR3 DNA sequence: TGTGCCAGTAGTATATCTCCAAATCAGCCCCAGCATTTT.

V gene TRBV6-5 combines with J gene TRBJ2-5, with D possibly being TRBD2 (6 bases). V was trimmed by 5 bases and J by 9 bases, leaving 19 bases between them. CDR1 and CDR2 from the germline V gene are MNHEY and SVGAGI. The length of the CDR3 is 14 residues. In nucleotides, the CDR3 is TGTGCCAGCAGTCCCTCCGGGACTGGGGTGGCCCAGTACTTC. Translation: CASSPSGTGVAQYF.

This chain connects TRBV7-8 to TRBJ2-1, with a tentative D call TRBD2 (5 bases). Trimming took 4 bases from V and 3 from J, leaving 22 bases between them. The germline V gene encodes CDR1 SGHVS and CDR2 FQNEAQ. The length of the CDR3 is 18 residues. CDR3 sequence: CASSSPESSSSGYNEQFF. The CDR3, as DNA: TGTGCCAGCAGCTCCCCCGAATCTAGCTCATCCGGCTACAATGAGCAGTTCTTC.

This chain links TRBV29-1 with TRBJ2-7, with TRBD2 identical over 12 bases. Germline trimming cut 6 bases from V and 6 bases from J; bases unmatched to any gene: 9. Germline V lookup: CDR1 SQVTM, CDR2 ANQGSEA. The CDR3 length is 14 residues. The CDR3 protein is CSVETSGRGLEQYF. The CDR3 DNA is TGCAGCGTGGAGACTAGCGGGAGAGGGCTCGAGCAGTACTTC.

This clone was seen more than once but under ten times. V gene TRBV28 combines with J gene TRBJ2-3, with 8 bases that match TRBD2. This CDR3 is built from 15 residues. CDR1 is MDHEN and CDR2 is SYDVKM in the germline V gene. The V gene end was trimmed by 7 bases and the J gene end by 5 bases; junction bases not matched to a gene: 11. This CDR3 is CASNRYSGSGDTQYF. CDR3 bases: TGTGCCAGCAATCGATACAGCGGGAGTGGAGATACGCAGTATTTT.

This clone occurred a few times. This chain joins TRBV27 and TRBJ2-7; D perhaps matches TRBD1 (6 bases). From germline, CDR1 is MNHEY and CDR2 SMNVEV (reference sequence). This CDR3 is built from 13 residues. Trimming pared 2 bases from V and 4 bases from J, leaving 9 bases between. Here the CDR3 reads CASSLTGWYEQYF. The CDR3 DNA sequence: TGTGCCAGCAGTTTAACAGGGTGGTACGAGCAGTACTTC.

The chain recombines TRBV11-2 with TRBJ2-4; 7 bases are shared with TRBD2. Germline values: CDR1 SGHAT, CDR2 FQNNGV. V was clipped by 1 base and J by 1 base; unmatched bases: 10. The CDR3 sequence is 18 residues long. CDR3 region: CASSLVAGAGAAKNIQYF. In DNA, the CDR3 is TGTGCCAGCAGCTTAGTTGCGGGAGCGGGTGCGGCCAAAAACATTCAGTACTTC.

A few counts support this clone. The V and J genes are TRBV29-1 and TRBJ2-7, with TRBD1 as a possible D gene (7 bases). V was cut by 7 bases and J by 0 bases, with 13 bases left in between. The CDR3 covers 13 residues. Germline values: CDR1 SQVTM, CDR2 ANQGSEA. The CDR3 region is CSGRDSSSYEQYF. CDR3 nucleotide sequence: TGCAGCGGGAGGGACAGCAGCTCCTACGAGCAGTACTTC.

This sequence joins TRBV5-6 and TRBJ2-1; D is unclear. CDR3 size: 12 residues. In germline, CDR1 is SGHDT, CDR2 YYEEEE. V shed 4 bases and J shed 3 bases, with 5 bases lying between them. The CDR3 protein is CASSDNYNEQFF. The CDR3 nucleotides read TGTGCCAGCAGCGACAACTACAATGAGCAGTTCTTC.

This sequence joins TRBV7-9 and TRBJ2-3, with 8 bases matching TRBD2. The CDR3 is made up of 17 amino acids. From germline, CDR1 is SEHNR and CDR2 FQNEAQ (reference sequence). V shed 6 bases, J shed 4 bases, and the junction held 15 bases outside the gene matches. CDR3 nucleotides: TGTGCCAGCAGACCAGCCGGGGGGGCGCGTCATTCAGATACGCAGTATTTT. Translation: CASRPAGGARHSDTQYF.

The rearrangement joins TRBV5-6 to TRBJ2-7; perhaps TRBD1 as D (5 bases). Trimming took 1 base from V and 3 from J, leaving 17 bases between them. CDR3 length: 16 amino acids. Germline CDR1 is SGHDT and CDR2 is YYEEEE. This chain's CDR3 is CASSLWEAGSVYEQYF. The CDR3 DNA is TGTGCCAGCAGCTTGTGGGAAGCAGGGTCGGTCTACGAGCAGTACTTC.